The clone carrying this TCR beta chain was seen a handful of times. The primer mix had 60 Vbeta and 13 Jbeta primers. Using immunoSEQ multiplex PCR, the repertoire was profiled, and TCRdb retains in-frame clones only, with some absent. The table lists around 170,000 clones, 81% of them singletons, with 3.8% in the top ten. The V and J ends lost 5 bases and 0 bases respectively, with 10 bases between them. The CDR3 extends over 15 amino acids. Per the germline V gene, CDR1 is MNHEY and CDR2 is SMNVEV (reference sequence). These data are taken from a study of cytomegalovirus exposure and HLA in healthy donors.

This TCR derives from a man aged 50 to 60 in good health and CMV-seronegative. The source material was PBMCs. The chain links TRBV27 to TRBJ1-4, with D perhaps matching TRBD1 (5 bases). CDR3 in DNA: TGTGCCAGCAGTGCGGGGGGGACAACTAATGAAAAACTGTTTTTT. It specifies CASSAGGTTNEKLFF.